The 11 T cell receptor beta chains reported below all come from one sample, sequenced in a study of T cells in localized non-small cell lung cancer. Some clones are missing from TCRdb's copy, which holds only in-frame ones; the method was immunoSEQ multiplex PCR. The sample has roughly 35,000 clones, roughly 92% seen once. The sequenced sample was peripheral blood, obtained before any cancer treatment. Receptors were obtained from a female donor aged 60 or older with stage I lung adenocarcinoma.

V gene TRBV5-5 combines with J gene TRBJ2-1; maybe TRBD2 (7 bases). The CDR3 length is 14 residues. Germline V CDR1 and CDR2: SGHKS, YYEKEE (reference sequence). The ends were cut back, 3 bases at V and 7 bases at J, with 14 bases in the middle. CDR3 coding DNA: TGTGCCAGCAGCTCCTACGGGGGGCGAAATGAGCAGTTCTTC. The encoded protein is CASSSYGGRNEQFF.

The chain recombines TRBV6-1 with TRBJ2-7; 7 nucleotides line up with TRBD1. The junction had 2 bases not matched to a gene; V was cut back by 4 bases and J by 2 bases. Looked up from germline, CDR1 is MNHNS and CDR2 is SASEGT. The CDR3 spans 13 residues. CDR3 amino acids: CASSADRTYEQYV. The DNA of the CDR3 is TGTGCCAGCAGTGCGGACAGGACCTACGAGCAGTACGTC.

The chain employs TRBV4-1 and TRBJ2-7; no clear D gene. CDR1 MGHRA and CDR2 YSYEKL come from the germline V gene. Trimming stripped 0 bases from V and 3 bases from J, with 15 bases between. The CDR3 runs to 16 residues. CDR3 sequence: CASSQETSNSLYEQYF. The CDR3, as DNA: TGCGCCAGCAGCCAAGAAACGTCCAACAGTCTCTACGAGCAGTACTTC.

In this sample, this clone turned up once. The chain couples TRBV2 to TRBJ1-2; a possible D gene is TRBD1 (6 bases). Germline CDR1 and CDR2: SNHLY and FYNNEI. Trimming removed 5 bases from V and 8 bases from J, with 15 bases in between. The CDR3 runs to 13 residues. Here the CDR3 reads CASSSGQGYGYTF. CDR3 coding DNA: TGTGCCAGCAGTTCCGGGCAGGGGTACGGCTACACCTTC.

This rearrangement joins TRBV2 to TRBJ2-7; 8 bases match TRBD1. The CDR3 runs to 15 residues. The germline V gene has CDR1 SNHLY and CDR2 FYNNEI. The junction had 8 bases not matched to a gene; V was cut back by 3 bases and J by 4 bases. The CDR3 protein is CASSEKAGQAYEQYF. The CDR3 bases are TGTGCCAGCAGTGAGAAGGCGGGACAGGCTTACGAGCAGTACTTC.

CDR3 sequence (DNA): TGTGCCAGCAGTCACGACAGCTATGGCTACACCTTC. Protein product: CASSHDSYGYTF. The V call is TRBV6-6, the J call TRBJ1-2, with TRBD1 as a possible D gene (5 bases). This CDR3 comprises 12 residues. Per the germline V gene, CDR1 is MNHNY and CDR2 is SVGAGI (reference sequence). V lost 5 bases to trimming and J lost 4 bases, with 8 bases between them.

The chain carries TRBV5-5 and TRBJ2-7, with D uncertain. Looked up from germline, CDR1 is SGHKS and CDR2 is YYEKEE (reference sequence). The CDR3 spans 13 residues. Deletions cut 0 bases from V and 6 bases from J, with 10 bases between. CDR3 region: CASSLVPSAEQYF. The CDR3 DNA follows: TGTGCCAGCAGCTTGGTCCCCTCGGCCGAGCAGTACTTC.

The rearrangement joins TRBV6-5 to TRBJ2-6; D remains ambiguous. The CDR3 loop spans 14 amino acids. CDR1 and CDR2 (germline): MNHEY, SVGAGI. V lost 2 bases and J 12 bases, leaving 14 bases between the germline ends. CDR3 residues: CASSYGGRTPVLTF. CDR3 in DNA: TGTGCCAGCAGTTACGGTGGTCGGACCCCCGTCCTGACTTTC.

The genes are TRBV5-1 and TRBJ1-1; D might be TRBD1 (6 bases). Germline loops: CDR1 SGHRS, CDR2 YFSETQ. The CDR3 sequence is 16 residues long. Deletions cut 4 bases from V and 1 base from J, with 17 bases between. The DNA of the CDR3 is TGCGCCAGCAGCGAGGCGGTAGGGGGAGGGAACACTGAAGCTTTCTTT. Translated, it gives CASSEAVGGGNTEAFF.

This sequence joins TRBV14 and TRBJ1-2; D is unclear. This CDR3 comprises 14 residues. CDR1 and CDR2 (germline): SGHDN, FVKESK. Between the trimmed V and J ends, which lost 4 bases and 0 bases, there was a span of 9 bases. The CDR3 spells CASSLSSPNYGYTF. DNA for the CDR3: TGTGCCAGCAGCCTAAGCTCACCTAACTATGGCTACACCTTC.

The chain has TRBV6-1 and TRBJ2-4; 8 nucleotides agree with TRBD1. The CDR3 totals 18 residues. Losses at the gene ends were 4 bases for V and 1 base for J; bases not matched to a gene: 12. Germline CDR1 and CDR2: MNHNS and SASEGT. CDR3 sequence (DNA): TGTGCCAGCAGTGGGACAGGGACCCTCACGGGGGCCAAAAACATTCAGTACTTC. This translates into CASSGTGTLTGAKNIQYF.